One sample yielded the 21 T cell receptor beta chains listed below, sequenced in a study of beta chain features in type 1 diabetes. Their antigen targets remain unknown. cDNA synthesis used the whole RNA isolate, giving expressed TCRB sequences. The repertoire was sequenced with immunoSEQ multiplex PCR; TCRdb's copy has only in-frame clones and lacks some. This sample carries 250,000 to 350,000 clones, over 11% of them seen once, and the ten largest clones take approximately 0.015%. Overall study results and limits: Type 1 diabetes patients showed a moderate but significant shortening of TCRB CDR3s in all four CD4+ subsets.

Sequencing used naive CD4+ T cells from blood. These receptors originate from a man between 25 and 39 years old with type 1 diabetes.

This clone was seen a handful of times. The chain joins TRBV14 to TRBJ1-5; no firm D call. There are 13 residues in the CDR3. The germline V gene has CDR1 SGHDN and CDR2 FVKESK. V was trimmed by 5 bases and J by 4 bases, leaving 9 bases between them. CDR3 nucleotide sequence: TGTGCCAGCAGCAGAGCCGGGAATCAGCCCCAGCATTTT. It codes for CASSRAGNQPQHF.

The rearrangement uses TRBV5-1 and TRBJ1-1; TRBD1 aligns across 8 bases. The junction had 7 bases not matched to a gene; V was cut back by 3 bases and J by 9 bases. The length of the CDR3 is 13 residues. Looked up from germline, CDR1 is SGHRS and CDR2 is YFSETQ. The DNA for the CDR3 is TGCGCCAGCAGCTCTCAGGGGGCCCCCAAAGCTTTCTTT. This translates into CASSSQGAPKAFF.

The chain employs TRBV7-8 and TRBJ2-1, with D uncertain. The CDR3 spans 17 residues. Germline V gene data show CDR1 as SGHVS and CDR2 as FQNEAQ. V shed 2 bases and J shed 0 bases, with 14 bases lying between them. In nucleotides, the CDR3 is TGTGCCAGCAGCTTAAATATTGGTGTTAGCTCCTACAATGAGCAGTTCTTC. This encodes CASSLNIGVSSYNEQFF.

This clone was picked up a small number of times. The V gene is TRBV25-1, the J gene TRBJ2-2, with 8 nucleotides matching TRBD1. This CDR3 comprises 14 residues. Germline CDR1 and CDR2: MGHDK and SYGVNS. Trimming removed 2 bases from V and 4 bases from J; junction bases left unmatched: 0. The CDR3 DNA sequence: TGTGCCAGCAGTGAAACAGGGGGCACCGGGGAGCTGTTTTTT. This encodes CASSETGGTGELFF. Full variable domain (rest looked up from reference TRBV25-1 and TRBJ2-2): EADIYQTPRYLVIGTGKKITLECSQTMGHDKMYWYQQDPGMELHLIHYSYGVNSTEKGDLSSESTVSRIRTEHFPLTLESARPSHTSQYLCASSETGGTGELFFGEGSRLTVL.

CDR3 nucleotides: TGTGCCAGCAGTGAGACAGGGGGGCGGACTGAAGCTTTCTTT. Amino acid sequence: CASSETGGRTEAFF. The chain employs TRBV27 and TRBJ1-1; 9 nucleotides agree with TRBD1. This CDR3 has 14 residues. In germline, CDR1 is MNHEY, CDR2 SMNVEV (reference sequence). J lost 5 bases, V lost 5 bases, and 6 bases had no gene match.

The V and J genes are TRBV4-2 and TRBJ2-3; tentatively, D is TRBD1 (6 bases). The CDR3 is 16 residues long. The V end was cut by 0 bases, the J end by 2 bases, with 12 bases between. CDR1 and CDR2 (germline): LGHNA, YNFKEQ. CDR3 in amino acids: CASSQDPTGYTDTQYF. Written as DNA, the CDR3 is TGTGCCAGCAGCCAAGACCCAACAGGGTACACAGATACGCAGTATTTT.

This clone was seen more than once but under ten times. The genes are TRBV4-3 and TRBJ2-1; unclear D gene. This CDR3 region has 16 residues. The V and J ends lost 1 base and 4 bases respectively, with 14 bases between them. Looked up from germline, CDR1 is LGHNA and CDR2 is YSLEER. The DNA for the CDR3 is TGCGCCAGCAGCCAAGGCGGCGGAACGATTTACAATGAGCAGTTCTTC. Residues: CASSQGGGTIYNEQFF.

This clone turned up a few times. The chain carries TRBV15 and TRBJ1-2; no clear D gene. CDR1 LNHNV and CDR2 YYDKDF come from the germline V gene (reference sequence). The CDR3 totals 14 residues. V shed 0 bases and J shed 7 bases, with 12 bases lying between them. CDR3 coding DNA: TGTGCCACCAGCAGAGATGGGCTGATCGGTGGCTACACCTTC. This sequence encodes CATSRDGLIGGYTF.

The gene calls are TRBV20-1 and TRBJ2-4, with TRBD1 as a possible D gene (5 bases). Between the trimmed V and J ends, which lost 3 bases and 15 bases, there was a span of 15 bases. This CDR3 has 11 residues. Germline V gene data show CDR1 as DFQATT and CDR2 as SNEGSKA (reference sequence). For the CDR3, the DNA is TGCAGTGCTAGCCCCCAGGGCCAGCCGTACTTC. It translates to CSASPQGQPYF.

This clone was seen only a few times. The gene calls are TRBV18 and TRBJ2-1; 7 positions agree with TRBD2. The CDR3 is 15 amino acids. With V trimmed by 3 bases and J by 5 bases, 7 bases remained unmatched. Germline V gene data show CDR1 as KGHSH and CDR2 as LQKENI. The CDR3 coding sequence is TGTGCCAGCTCACCTCTGGGAGGGCCAAACAATGAGCAGTTCTTC. Translating gives CASSPLGGPNNEQFF. Filled out from reference TRBV18 and TRBJ2-1, the complete variable domain reads NAGVMQNPRHLVRRRGQEARLRCSPMKGHSHVYWYRQLPEEGLKFMVYLQKENIIDESGMPKERFSAEFPKEGPSILRIQQVVRGDSAAYFCASSPLGGPNNEQFFGPGTRLTVL.

Written as DNA, the CDR3 is TGCGCCAGCAGCCAAATGACAGGGTTTAATCAGCCCCAGCATTTT. It is translated as CASSQMTGFNQPQHF. This chain connects TRBV4-1 to TRBJ1-5, with TRBD1 matching 7 bases. This CDR3 has 15 amino acids. V was clipped by 2 bases and J by 4 bases; unmatched bases: 5. Germline V lookup: CDR1 MGHRA, CDR2 YSYEKL.

This clone appeared a few times. The chain employs TRBV29-1 and TRBJ2-3; 7 bases line up with TRBD1. The ends lost 7 bases at V and 0 bases at J; junction bases unmatched: 7. CDR1 and CDR2 from the germline V gene are SQVTM and ANQGSEA. This CDR3 has 14 amino acids. The CDR3 DNA sequence: TGCAGCGGAAGAGACAGGGCTAGCACAGATACGCAGTATTTT. Its translation is CSGRDRASTDTQYF.

The J gene is TRBJ2-2, the V gene TRBV5-8; 11 positions match TRBD1. V lost 0 bases and J lost 0; bases outside the gene matches: 1. The length of the CDR3 is 17 residues. The germline V gene has CDR1 SGHTS and CDR2 YDEGEE. This CDR3 is CASSLEGQGANTGELFF. The DNA for the CDR3 is TGTGCCAGCAGCTTGGAGGGACAGGGGGCGAACACCGGGGAGCTGTTTTTT. The variable domain in full, with the rest retrieved from reference TRBV5-8 and TRBJ2-2, is EAGVTQSPTHLIKTRGQQATLRCSPISGHTSVYWYQQALGLGLQFLLWYDEGEERNRGNFPPRFSGRQFPNYSSELNVNALELEDSALYLCASSLEGQGANTGELFFGEGSRLTVL.

The rearrangement joins TRBV5-1 to TRBJ2-7; 10 bases align to TRBD1. The V segment lost 4 bases and the J segment 3 bases; nucleotides outside the gene matches: 7. From germline, CDR1 is SGHRS and CDR2 YFSETQ. The CDR3 consists of 15 residues. CDR3 sequence: CASSDGTGVIYEQYF. CDR3 in DNA: TGCGCCAGCAGCGATGGGACAGGGGTGATCTACGAGCAGTACTTC.

In its sample, this clone was seen a few times. V gene TRBV4-2 combines with J gene TRBJ2-1; TRBD2 matches at 11 bases. The V gene end was trimmed by 5 bases and the J gene end by 12 bases; junction bases not matched to a gene: 15. Germline V gene lookup returns CDR1 LGHNA and CDR2 YNFKEQ. The CDR3 is 16 residues long. CDR3 region: CASSNTGTSGLFGQFF. The CDR3 nucleotides read TGTGCCAGCAGCAATACCGGGACTAGCGGTCTATTTGGGCAGTTCTTC.

V gene TRBV5-4 combines with J gene TRBJ2-7; 8 bases align to TRBD1. Germline lookup yields CDR1 SGHNT and CDR2 YYREEE (reference sequence). V lost 5 bases, J lost 2 bases, and 6 bases stayed unmatched. The CDR3 consists of 14 residues. The CDR3 spells CASSDRGSAYEQYF. DNA of the CDR3: TGTGCCAGCAGTGACAGGGGTTCTGCCTACGAGCAGTACTTC. Full variable domain (outside the CDR3, taken from reference TRBV5-4 and TRBJ2-7): ETGVTQSPTHLIKTRGQQVTLRCSSQSGHNTVSWYQQALGQGPQFIFQYYREEENGRGNFPPRFSGLQFPNYSSELNVNALELDDSALYLCASSDRGSAYEQYFGPGTRLTVT.

This sequence joins TRBV18 and TRBJ2-5, with D possibly TRBD2 on 6 matching bases. Germline V gene data show CDR1 as KGHSH and CDR2 as LQKENI. The V end lost 2 bases, the J end lost 0 bases, and 7 bases lay between the germline ends. This CDR3 spans 14 amino acids. This CDR3 reads CASSPSGDQETQYF. The CDR3 DNA reads TGTGCCAGCTCACCATCGGGGGACCAAGAGACCCAGTACTTC.

This clone has only a few counts. V is TRBV30 and J is TRBJ2-1; TRBD2 aligns across 7 bases. This CDR3 region has 13 residues. Germline CDR1 reads GTSNPN; CDR2 reads SVGIG (reference sequence). The trim removed 5 bases at V and 10 bases at J, leaving 11 bases unmatched. The CDR3 protein is CAWGEGLASEQFF. CDR3 coding DNA: TGTGCCTGGGGGGAGGGCCTCGCAAGCGAGCAGTTCTTC.

This clone was seen a few times. V and J are TRBV2 and TRBJ2-7, with D possibly matching TRBD1 (5 bases). Between the trimmed V and J ends, which lost 2 bases and 4 bases, there was a span of 12 bases. This CDR3 is 14 amino acids long. Germline V gene lookup returns CDR1 SNHLY and CDR2 FYNNEI. CDR3 amino acids: CASSEQGALYEQYF. The CDR3 DNA reads as TGTGCCAGCAGTGAACAGGGCGCGTTGTACGAGCAGTACTTC.

This clone was recorded a few times. This sequence joins TRBV6-5 and TRBJ1-1; no definite D call. In germline, CDR1 is MNHEY, CDR2 SVGAGI. V was cut by 0 bases and J by 1 base, with 9 bases left in between. The CDR3 sequence is 15 residues long. The DNA for the CDR3 is TGTGCCAGCAGTTACTCAGGAGCGTCGAACACTGAAGCTTTCTTT. This codes for CASSYSGASNTEAFF.

This clone was seen only a few times. The chain links TRBV4-1 to TRBJ2-7; D not resolved. The CDR3 length is 14 residues. Between the trimmed V and J ends, which lost 1 base and 5 bases, there was a span of 12 bases. Germline CDR1 reads MGHRA; CDR2 reads YSYEKL. The CDR3 bases are TGCGCCAGCAGCCAAGCCCCATCTAGGAACGAGCAGTACTTC. Protein sequence: CASSQAPSRNEQYF.